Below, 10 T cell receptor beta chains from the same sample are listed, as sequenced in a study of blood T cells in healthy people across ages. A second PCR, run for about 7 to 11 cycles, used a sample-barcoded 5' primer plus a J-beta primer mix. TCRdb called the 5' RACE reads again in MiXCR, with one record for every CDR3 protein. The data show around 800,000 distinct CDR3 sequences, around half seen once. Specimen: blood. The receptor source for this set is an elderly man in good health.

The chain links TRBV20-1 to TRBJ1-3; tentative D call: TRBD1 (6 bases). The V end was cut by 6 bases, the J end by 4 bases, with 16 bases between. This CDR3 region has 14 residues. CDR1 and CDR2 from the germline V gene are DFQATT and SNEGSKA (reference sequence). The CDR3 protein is CSADRGAGGNTIYF. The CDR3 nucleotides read TGCAGTGCCGATCGGGGGGCGGGAGGAAACACCATATATTTT.

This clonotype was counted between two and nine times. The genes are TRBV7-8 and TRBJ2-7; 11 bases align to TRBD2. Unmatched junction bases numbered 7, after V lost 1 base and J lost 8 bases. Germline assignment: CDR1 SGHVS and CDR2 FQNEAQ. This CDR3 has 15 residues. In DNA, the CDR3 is TGTGCCAGCAGCTTAGGGGGACTAGCGGATGTCAAGCAGTACTTC. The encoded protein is CASSLGGLADVKQYF. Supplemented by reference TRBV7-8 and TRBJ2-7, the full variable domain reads GAGVSQSPRYKVAKRGQDVALRCDPISGHVSLFWYQQALGQGPEFLTYFQNEAQLDKSGLPSDRFFAERPEGSVSTLKIQRTQQEDSAVYLCASSLGGLADVKQYFGPGTRLTVT.

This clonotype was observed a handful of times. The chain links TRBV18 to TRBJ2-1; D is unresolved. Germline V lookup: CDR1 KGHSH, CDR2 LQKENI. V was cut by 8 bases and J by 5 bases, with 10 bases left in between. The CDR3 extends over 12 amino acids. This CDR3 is CASANPDNEQFF. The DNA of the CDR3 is TGTGCCAGCGCTAATCCGGACAATGAGCAGTTCTTC.

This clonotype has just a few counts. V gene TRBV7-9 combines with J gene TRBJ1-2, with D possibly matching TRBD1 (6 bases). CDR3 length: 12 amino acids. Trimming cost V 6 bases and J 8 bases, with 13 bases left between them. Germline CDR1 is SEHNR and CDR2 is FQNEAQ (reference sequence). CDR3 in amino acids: CASSQNREGYTF. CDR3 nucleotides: TGTGCCAGCAGTCAGAACAGGGAGGGCTACACCTTC.

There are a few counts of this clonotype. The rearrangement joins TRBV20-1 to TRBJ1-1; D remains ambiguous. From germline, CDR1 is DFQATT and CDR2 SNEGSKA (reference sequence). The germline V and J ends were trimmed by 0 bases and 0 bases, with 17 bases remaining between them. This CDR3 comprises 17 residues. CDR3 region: CSARDRMGSQMNTEAFF. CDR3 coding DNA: TGCAGTGCTAGAGATCGAATGGGCTCGCAGATGAACACTGAAGCTTTCTTT.

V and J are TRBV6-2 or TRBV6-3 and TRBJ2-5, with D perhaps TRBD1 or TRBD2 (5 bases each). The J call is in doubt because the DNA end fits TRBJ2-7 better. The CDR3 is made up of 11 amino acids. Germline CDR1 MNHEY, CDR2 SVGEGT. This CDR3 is CARGTSGEQYF. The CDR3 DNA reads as TGTGCCAGGGGGACGAGTGGCGAGCAGTACTTC.

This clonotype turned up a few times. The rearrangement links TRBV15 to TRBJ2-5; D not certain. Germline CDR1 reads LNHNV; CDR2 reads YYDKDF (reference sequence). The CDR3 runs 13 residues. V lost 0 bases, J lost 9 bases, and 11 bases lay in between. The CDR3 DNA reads TGTGCCACCAGCAGAGATCAAGGGTTGGCCCAGTACTTC. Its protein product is CATSRDQGLAQYF.

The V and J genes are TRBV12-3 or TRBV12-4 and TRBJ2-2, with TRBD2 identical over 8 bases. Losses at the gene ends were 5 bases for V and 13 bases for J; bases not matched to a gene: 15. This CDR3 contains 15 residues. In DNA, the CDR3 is TGTGCCAGCAGTCCCCGGACTAGCAGGAGGGCCTGGCTGTTTTTT. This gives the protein CASSPRTSRRAWLFF.

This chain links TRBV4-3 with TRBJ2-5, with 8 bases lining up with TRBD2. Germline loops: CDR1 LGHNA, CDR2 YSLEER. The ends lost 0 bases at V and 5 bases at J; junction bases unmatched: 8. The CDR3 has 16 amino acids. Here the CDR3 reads CASSQDGGGSAETQYF. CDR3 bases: TGCGCCAGCAGCCAAGACGGCGGGGGGAGCGCGGAGACCCAGTACTTC.

The CDR3 nucleotides are TGTGCCAGCAGGTCGTATAGCAATCAGCCCCAGCATTTT. Its protein product is CASRSYSNQPQHF. V is TRBV27 and J is TRBJ1-5; D not certain. In germline, CDR1 is MNHEY, CDR2 SMNVEV (reference sequence). V gave up 6 bases and J gave up 0 bases, with 6 bases separating them. The CDR3 covers 13 residues.